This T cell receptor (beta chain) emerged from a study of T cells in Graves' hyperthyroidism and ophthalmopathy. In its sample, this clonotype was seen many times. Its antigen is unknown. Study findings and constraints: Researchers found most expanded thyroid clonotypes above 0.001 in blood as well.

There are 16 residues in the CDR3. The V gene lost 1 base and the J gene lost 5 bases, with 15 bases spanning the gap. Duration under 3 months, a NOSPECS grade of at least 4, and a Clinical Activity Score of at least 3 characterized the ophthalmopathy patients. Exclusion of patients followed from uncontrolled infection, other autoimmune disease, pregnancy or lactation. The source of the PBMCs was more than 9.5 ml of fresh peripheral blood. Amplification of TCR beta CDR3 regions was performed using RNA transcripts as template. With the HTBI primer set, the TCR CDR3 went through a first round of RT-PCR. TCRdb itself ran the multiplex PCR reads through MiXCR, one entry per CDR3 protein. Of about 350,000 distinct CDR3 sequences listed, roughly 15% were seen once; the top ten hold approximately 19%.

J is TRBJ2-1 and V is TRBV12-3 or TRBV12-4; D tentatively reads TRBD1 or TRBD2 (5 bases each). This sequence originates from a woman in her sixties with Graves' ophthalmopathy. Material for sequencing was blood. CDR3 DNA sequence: TGTGCCAGCAGTTTAGTCTTTGGGGGAAACCACAATGAGCAGTTCTTC. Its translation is CASSLVFGGNHNEQFF.